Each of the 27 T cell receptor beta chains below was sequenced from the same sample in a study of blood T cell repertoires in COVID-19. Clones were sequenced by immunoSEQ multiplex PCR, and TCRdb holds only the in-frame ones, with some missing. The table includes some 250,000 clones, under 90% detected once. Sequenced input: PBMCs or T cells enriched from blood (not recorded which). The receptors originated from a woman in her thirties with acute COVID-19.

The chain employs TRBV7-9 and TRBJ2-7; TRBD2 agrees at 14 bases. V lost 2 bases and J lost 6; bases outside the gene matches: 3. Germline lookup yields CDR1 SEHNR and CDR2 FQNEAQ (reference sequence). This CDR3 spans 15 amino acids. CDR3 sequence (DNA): TGTGCCAGCAGCTTAAAGGGACTAGCGGGGGTCGAGCAGTACTTC. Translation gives CASSLKGLAGVEQYF. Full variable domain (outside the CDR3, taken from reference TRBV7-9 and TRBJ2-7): DTGVSQNPRHKITKRGQNVTFRCDPISEHNRLYWYRQTLGQGPEFLTYFQNEAQLEKSRLLSDRFSAERPKGSFSTLEIQRTEQGDSAMYLCASSLKGLAGVEQYFGPGTRLTVT.

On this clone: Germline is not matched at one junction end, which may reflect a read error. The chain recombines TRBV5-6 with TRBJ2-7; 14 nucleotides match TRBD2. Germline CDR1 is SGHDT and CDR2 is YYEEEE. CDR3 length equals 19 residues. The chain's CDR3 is CASSSPGTSGGVLSNEQYF. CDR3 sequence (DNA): TGTGCCAGCAGCTCCCCGGGGACTAGCGGGGGAGTCCTCTCCAACGAGCAGTACTTC.

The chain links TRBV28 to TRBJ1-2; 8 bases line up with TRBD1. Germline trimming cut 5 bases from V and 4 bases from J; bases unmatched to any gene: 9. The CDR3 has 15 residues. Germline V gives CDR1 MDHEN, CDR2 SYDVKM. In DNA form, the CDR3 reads TGTGCCAGCAGTATGGACAGGGCCTCTATCTATGGCTACACCTTC. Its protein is CASSMDRASIYGYTF.

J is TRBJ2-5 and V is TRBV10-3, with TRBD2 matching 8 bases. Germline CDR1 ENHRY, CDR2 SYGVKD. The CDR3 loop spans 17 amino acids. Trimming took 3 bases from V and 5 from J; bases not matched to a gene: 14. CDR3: CAISDSGGLAGGETQYF. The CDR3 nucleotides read TGTGCCATCAGTGACTCCGGGGGGCTAGCGGGCGGGGAGACCCAGTACTTC.

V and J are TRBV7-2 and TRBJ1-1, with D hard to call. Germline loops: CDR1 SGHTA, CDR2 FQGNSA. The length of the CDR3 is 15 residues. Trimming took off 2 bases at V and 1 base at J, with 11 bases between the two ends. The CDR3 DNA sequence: TGTGCCAGCAGCTTACCCCCCCGACAGAACACTGAAGCTTTCTTT. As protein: CASSLPPRQNTEAFF.

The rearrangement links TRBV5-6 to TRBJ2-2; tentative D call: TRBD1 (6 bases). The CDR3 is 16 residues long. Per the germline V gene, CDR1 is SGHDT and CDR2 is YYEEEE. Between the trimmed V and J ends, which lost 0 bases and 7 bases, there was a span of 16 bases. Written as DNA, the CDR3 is TGTGCCAGCAGCTTGGCGTTTGACCCCAGGGGCGGGGAGCTGTTTTTT. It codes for CASSLAFDPRGGELFF.

The CDR3 protein is CASSLRQAAYEQYF. CDR3 sequence (DNA): TGTGCCAGCAGTCTCCGACAGGCCGCCTACGAGCAGTACTTC. V is TRBV27 and J is TRBJ2-7, with D tentatively TRBD1 (6 bases). The CDR3 runs to 14 residues. Trimming shortened V by 5 bases and J by 2 bases, and 13 bases separated the two germline ends. From germline, CDR1 is MNHEY and CDR2 SMNVEV (reference sequence).

For the CDR3, the DNA is TGCGCCAGCAGCCTAGTTCCGGGACTGGCCCATTCACCCCTCCACTTT. Encoded protein: CASSLVPGLAHSPLHF. J is TRBJ1-6 and V is TRBV4-1, with D tentatively TRBD1 (5 bases). The ends were cut back, 4 bases at V and 8 bases at J, with 18 bases in the middle. The CDR3 sequence is 16 residues long. Per the germline V gene, CDR1 is MGHRA and CDR2 is YSYEKL.

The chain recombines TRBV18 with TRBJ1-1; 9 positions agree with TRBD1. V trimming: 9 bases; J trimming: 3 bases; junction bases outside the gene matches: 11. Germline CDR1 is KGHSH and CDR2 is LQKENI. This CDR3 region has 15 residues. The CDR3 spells CASHHTRTGDTEAFF. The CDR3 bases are TGTGCCAGTCATCACACCCGGACAGGGGACACTGAAGCTTTCTTT.

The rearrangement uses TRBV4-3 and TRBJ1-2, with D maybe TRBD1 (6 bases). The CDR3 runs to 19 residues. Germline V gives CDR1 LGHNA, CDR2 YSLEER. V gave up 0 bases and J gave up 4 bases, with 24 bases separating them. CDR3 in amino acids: CASSQEWQSQATRGYGYTF. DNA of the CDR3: TGCGCCAGCAGCCAAGAATGGCAGTCTCAGGCCACCAGGGGCTATGGCTACACCTTC.

The CDR3, as DNA: TGTGCCACCAGTGACCTCTCCAGGGCGGACAGGGGTAATCAGCCCCAGCATTTT. Protein product: CATSDLSRADRGNQPQHF. The rearrangement uses TRBV24-1 and TRBJ1-5; 9 bases are a match to TRBD1. The germline V gene encodes CDR1 KGHDR and CDR2 SFDVKD. This CDR3 has 18 amino acids. The V gene end was trimmed by 4 bases and the J gene end by 4 bases; junction bases not matched to a gene: 13.

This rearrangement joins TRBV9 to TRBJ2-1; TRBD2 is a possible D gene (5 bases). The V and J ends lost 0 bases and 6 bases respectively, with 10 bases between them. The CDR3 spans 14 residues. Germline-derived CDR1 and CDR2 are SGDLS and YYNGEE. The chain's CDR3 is CASSVGGRGNEQFF. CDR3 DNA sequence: TGTGCCAGCAGCGTAGGGGGTCGGGGCAATGAGCAGTTCTTC.

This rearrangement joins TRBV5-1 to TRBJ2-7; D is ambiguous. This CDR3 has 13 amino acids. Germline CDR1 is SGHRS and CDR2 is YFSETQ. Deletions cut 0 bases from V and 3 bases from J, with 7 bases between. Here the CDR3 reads CASSLAESYEQYF. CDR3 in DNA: TGCGCCAGCAGCTTGGCCGAGAGCTACGAGCAGTACTTC.

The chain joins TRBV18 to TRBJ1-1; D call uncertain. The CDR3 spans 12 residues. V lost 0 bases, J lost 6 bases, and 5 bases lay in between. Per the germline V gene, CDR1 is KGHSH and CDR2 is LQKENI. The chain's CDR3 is CASSPPNSEAFF. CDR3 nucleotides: TGTGCCAGCTCACCACCTAACTCTGAAGCTTTCTTT.

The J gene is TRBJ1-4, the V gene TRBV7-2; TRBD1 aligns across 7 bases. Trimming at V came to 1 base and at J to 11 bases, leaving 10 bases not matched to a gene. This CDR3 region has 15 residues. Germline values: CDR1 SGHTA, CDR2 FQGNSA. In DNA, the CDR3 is TGTGCCAGCAGCTTAGAGGGGGCCAGTTTGCGGAAACTGTTTTTT. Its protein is CASSLEGASLRKLFF.

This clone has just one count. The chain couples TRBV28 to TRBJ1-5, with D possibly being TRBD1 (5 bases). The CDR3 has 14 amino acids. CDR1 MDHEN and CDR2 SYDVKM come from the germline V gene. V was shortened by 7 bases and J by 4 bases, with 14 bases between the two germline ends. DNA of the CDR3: TGTGCCAGCACCACAGGAACCCTTAATCAGCCCCAGCATTTT. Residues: CASTTGTLNQPQHF.

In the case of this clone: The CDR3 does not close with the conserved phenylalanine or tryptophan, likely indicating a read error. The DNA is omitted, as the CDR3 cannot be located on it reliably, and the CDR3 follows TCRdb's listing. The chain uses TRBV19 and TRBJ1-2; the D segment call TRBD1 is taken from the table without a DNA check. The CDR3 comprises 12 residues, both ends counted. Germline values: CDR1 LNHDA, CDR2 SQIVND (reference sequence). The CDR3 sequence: CASSNPGTGELL.

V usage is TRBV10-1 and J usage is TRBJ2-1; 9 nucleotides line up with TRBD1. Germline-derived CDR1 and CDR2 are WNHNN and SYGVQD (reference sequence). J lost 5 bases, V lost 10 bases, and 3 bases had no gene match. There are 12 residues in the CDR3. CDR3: CATGQGDNEQFF. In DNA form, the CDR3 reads TGCGCCACGGGACAGGGAGACAATGAGCAGTTCTTC.

CDR3 sequence: CASSRSRDGNTIYF. The CDR3 bases are TGTGCCAGCAGTAGATCCAGGGATGGAAACACCATATATTTT. The rearrangement uses TRBV2 and TRBJ1-3, with a tentative D call TRBD1 (5 bases). CDR1 and CDR2 (germline): SNHLY, FYNNEI. The CDR3 covers 14 residues. Trimming shortened V by 5 bases and J by 3 bases, and 11 bases separated the two germline ends.

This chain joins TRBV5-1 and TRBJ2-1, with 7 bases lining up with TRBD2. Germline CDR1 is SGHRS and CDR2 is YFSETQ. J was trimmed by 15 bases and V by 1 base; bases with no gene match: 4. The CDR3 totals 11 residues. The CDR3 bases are TGCGCCAGCAGCTTGTCAGGGAGGGTGTTCTTC. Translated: CASSLSGRVFF. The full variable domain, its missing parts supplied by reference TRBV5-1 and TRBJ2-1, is KAGVTQTPRYLIKTRGQQVTLSCSPISGHRSVSWYQQTPGQGLQFLFEYFSETQRNKGNFPGRFSGRQFSNSRSEMNVSTLELGDSALYLCASSLSGRVFFGPGTRLTVL.

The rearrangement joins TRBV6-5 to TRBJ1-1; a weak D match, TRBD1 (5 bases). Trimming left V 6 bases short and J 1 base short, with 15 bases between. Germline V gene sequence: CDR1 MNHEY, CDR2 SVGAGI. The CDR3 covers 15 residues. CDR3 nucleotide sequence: TGTGCCAGCAGCCCCCTCGGGGGAGGGAACACTGAAGCTTTCTTT. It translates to CASSPLGGGNTEAFF.

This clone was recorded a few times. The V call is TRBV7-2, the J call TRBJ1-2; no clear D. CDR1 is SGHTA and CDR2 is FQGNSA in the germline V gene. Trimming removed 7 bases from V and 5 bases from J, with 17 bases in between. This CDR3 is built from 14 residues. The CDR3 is CASIGGQAGYGYTF. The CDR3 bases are TGTGCCAGCATCGGAGGGCAAGCGGGGTATGGCTACACCTTC.

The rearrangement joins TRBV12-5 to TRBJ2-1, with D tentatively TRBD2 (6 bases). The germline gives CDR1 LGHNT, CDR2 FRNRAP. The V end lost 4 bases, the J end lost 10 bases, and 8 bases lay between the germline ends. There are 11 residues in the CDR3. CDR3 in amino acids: CASGSGREQFF. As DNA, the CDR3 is TGTGCTAGTGGTTCAGGGAGGGAGCAGTTCTTC.

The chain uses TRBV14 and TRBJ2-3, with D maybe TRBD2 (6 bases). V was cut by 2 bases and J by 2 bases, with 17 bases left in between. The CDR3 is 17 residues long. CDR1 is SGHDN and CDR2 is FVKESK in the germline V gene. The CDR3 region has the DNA TGTGCCAGCAGCCAACGTCTAGCGAAAGGGATCACAGATACGCAGTATTTT. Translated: CASSQRLAKGITDTQYF. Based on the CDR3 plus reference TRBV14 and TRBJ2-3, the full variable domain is EAGVTQFPSHSVIEKGQTVTLRCDPISGHDNLYWYRRVMGKEIKFLLHFVKESKQDESGMPNNRFLAERTGGTYSTLKVQPAELEDSGVYFCASSQRLAKGITDTQYFGPGTRLTVL.

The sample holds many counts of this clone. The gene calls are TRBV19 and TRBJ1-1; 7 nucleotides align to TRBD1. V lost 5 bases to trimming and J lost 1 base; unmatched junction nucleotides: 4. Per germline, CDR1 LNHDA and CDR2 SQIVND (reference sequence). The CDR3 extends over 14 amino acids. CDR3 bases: TGTGCCAGTAGTTGGACAGGTGCGAACACTGAAGCTTTCTTT. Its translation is CASSWTGANTEAFF.

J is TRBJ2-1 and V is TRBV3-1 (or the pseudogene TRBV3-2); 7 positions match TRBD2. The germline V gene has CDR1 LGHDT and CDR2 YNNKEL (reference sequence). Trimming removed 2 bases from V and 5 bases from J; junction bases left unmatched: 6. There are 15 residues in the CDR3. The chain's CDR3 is CASSQQAGEDNEQFF. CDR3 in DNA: TGTGCCAGCAGCCAACAGGCGGGGGAGGACAATGAGCAGTTCTTC.

This CDR3 is CALVLAGRDTQYF. As DNA, the CDR3 is TGTGCCCTAGTCCTAGCGGGGAGAGATACGCAGTATTTT. The chain employs TRBV7-9 and TRBJ2-3; 9 positions agree with TRBD2. This CDR3 is 13 amino acids long. Germline trimming cut 11 bases from V and 5 bases from J; bases unmatched to any gene: 8. CDR1 is SEHNR and CDR2 is FQNEAQ in the germline V gene (reference sequence).